A selection of T cell receptor beta chains follows, all from one sample in a study of cytomegalovirus exposure and HLA in healthy donors. Assay: immunoSEQ multiplex PCR; the TCRdb copy retains only in-frame clones and omits some. The sample records approximately 140,000 clones, 75% to 85% being singletons. Sequencing was performed on PBMCs. The receptors here all came from a woman aged 40 to 50 in good health and CMV-seronegative. Both conserved end residues are part of each CDR3. A D gene is named only where the DNA matches it firmly. Size is omitted from some rows. Given values are once, few, many or a class for expanded clones.

size	length	V	D	J	CDR3	DNA
NA	14	TRBV2	TRBD1	TRBJ1-5	CAMSSGQLDQPQHF	TGTGCCATGTCGTCGGGACAGCTTGATCAGCCCCAGCATTTT
once	15	TRBV5-1	TRBD2	TRBJ2-3	CASSWEREETDTQYF	TGCGCCAGCAGTTGGGAGCGGGAGGAAACAGATACGCAGTATTTT
once	15	TRBV27	TRBD2	TRBJ2-7	CASIGGASGTHEQYF	TGTGCCAGCATTGGGGGGGCTAGCGGGACCCACGAGCAGTACTTC
NA	15	TRBV5-1	NA	TRBJ1-2	CASSLALGQFYGYTF	TGCGCCAGCAGCTTGGCCCTCGGACAGTTCTATGGCTACACCTTC
NA	14	TRBV18	NA	TRBJ1-3	CASSPEQSGNTIYF	TGTGCCAGCTCACCAGAACAGTCCGGAAACACCATATATTTT
NA	12	TRBV28	TRBD1	TRBJ2-1	CASTYRGNEQFF	TGTGCCAGCACCTACAGGGGTAATGAGCAGTTCTTC
NA	16	TRBV18	TRBD1	TRBJ1-1	CASSRDRIYMNTEAFF	TGTGCCAGCTCAAGGGACAGGATATACATGAACACTGAAGCTTTCTTT
once	13	TRBV29-1	TRBD1	TRBJ2-5	CSGITGGGETQYF	TGCAGCGGGATAACAGGGGGCGGGGAGACCCAGTACTTC
few	15	TRBV5-1	TRBD2	TRBJ2-5	CASSLVPGAGETQYF	TGCGCCAGCAGCTTGGTTCCGGGAGCGGGGGAGACCCAGTACTTC
NA	13	TRBV28	NA	TRBJ2-5	CASRMRPRETQYF	TGTGCCAGCAGGATGCGCCCGAGGGAGACCCAGTACTTC
NA	13	TRBV19	NA	TRBJ1-1	CASSINRQAEAFF	TGTGCCAGTAGTATAAACAGACAGGCTGAAGCTTTCTTT
NA	14	TRBV5-1	NA	TRBJ1-2	CASRQVGGLNGYTF	TGCGCCAGCAGACAAGTGGGAGGGCTAAACGGCTACACCTTC